This TCR beta chain was observed in a study of blood T cells in healthy people across ages. Germline V gene sequence: CDR1 MNHEY, CDR2 SVGEGT. V dropped 7 bases and J dropped 0 bases, with 15 bases sitting between them. The CDR3 consists of 15 residues. Using a J-beta primer mix together with a sample-barcoded 5' primer, a second PCR was run for roughly 7 to 11 cycles. MiXCR, run by TCRdb on the 5' RACE reads, gives a single entry per CDR3 protein. The sample comprises hundreds of thousands of distinct CDR3 sequences, 58% of which are singletons, and roughly 22% rests with the top ten. The receptor was isolated from a man younger than 45 in good health. Material for sequencing was blood. The chain is built from TRBV6-2 or TRBV6-3 and TRBJ1-2; D call uncertain. CDR3 DNA sequence: TGTGCCAGCACCTCACTGGCCGCGACTAACTATGGCTACACCTTC. Protein: CASTSLAATNYGYTF.